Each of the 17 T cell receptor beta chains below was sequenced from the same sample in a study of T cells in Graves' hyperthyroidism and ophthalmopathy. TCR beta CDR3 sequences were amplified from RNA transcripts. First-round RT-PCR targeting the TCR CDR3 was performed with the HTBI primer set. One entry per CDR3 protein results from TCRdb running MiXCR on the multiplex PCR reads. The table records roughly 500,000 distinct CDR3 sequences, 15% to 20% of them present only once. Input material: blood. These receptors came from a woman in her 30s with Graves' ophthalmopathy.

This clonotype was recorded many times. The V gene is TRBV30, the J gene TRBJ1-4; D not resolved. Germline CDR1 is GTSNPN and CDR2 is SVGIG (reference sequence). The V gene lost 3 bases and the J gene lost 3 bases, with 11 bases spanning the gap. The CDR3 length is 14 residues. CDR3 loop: CAWRDRSANEKLFF. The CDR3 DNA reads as TGTGCCTGGAGAGATAGGTCAGCTAATGAAAAACTGTTTTTT. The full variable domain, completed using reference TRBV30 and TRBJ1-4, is SQTIHQWPATLVQPVGSPLSLECTVEGTSNPNLYWYRQAAGRGLQLLFYSVGIGQISSEVPQNLSASRPQDRQFILSSKKLLLSDSGFYLCAWRDRSANEKLFFGSGTQLSVL.

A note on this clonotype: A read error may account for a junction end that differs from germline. The CDR3 sequence is CASSFWGATNEKLFF. CDR3 in DNA: TGTGCCAGCAGCTTTTGGGGCGCAACTAATGAAAAACTGTTTTTT. The chain employs TRBV5-1 and TRBJ1-4, with a possible D match to TRBD1 (5 bases). From germline, CDR1 is SGHRS and CDR2 YFSETQ. This CDR3 has 15 amino acids.

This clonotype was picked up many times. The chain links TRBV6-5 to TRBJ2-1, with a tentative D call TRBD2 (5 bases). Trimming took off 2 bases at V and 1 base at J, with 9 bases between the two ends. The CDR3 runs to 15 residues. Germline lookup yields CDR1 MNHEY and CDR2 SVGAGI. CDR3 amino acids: CASSYEGRSYNEQFF. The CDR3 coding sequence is TGTGCCAGCAGTTACGAGGGTAGGTCCTACAATGAGCAGTTCTTC.

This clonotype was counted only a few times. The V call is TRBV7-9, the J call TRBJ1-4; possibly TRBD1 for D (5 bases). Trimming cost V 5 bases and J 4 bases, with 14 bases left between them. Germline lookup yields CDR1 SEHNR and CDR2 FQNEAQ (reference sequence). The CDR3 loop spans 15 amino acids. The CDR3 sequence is CASSTGRTYNEKLFF. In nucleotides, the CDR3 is TGTGCCAGCAGCACAGGACGGACCTATAATGAAAAACTGTTTTTT.

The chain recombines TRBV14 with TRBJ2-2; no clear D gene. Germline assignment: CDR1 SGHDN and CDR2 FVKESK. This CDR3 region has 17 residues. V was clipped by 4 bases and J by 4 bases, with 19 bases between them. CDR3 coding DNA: TGTGCCAGCAGCCGTACGACTGGTCTAGTTGGCACCGGGGAGCTGTTTTTT. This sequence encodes CASSRTTGLVGTGELFF.

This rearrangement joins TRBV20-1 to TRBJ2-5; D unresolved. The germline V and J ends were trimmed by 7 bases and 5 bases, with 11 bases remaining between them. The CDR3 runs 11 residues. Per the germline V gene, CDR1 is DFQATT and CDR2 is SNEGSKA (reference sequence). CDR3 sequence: CSVLSRETQYF. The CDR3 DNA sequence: TGCAGTGTCCTTAGTCGGGAGACCCAGTACTTC.

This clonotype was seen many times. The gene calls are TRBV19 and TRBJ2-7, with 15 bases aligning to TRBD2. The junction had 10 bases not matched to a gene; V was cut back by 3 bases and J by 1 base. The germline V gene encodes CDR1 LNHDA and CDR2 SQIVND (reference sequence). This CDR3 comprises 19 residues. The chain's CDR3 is CASSMHSPGLAGGSYEQYF. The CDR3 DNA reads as TGTGCCAGTAGTATGCACTCCCCGGGACTAGCGGGAGGTTCCTACGAGCAGTACTTC.

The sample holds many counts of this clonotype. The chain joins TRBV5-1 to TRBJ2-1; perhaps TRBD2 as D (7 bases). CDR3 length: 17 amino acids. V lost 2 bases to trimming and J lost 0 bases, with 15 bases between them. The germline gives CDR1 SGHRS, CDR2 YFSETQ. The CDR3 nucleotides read TGCGCCAGCAGCTTAGGGGGGGGGGGCAGCTCCTACAATGAGCAGTTCTTC. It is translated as CASSLGGGGSSYNEQFF.

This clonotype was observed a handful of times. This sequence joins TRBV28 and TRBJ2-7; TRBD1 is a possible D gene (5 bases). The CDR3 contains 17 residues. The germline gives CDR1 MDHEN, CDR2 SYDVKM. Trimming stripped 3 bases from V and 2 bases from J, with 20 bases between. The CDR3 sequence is CASSFPVVAGLTYEQYF. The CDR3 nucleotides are TGTGCCAGCAGTTTTCCAGTTGTTGCAGGGCTTACCTACGAGCAGTACTTC.

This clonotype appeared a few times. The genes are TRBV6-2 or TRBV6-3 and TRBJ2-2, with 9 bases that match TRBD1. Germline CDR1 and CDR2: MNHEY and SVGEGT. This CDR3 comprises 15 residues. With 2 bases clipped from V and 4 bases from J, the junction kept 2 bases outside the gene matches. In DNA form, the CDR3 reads TGTGCCAGCAGTTACGGGACAGGGCTCACCGGGGAGCTGTTTTTT. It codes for CASSYGTGLTGELFF.

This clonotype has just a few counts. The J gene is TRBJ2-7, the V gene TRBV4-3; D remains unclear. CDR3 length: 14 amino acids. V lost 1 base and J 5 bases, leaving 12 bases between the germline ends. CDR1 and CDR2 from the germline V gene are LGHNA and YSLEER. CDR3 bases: TGCGCCAGCAGCCAAGTGTGGGGTGTGGACGAGCAGTACTTC. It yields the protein CASSQVWGVDEQYF.

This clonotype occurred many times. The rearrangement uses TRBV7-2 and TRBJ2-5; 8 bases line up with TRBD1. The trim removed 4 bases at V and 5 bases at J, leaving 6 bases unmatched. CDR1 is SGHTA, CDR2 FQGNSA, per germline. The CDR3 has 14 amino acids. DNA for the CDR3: TGTGCCAGCAGCTCCAGGGGGCGACCCGAGACCCAGTACTTC. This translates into CASSSRGRPETQYF. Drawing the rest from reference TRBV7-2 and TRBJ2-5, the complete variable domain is GAGVSQSPSNKVTEKGKDVELRCDPISGHTALYWYRQSLGQGLEFLIYFQGNSAPDKSGLPSDRFSAERTGGSVSTLTIQRTQQEDSAVYLCASSSRGRPETQYFGPGTRLLVL.

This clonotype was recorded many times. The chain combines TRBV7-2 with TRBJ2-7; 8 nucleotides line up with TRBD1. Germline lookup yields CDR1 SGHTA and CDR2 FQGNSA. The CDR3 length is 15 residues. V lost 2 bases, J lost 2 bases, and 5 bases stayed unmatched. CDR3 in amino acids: CASSLFRQGTYEQYF. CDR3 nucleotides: TGTGCCAGCAGCTTATTTAGACAGGGGACCTACGAGCAGTACTTC.

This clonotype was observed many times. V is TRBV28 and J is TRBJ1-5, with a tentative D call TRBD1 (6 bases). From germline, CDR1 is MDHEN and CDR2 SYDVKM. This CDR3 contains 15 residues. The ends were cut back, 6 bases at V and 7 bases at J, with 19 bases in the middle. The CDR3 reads CASSTWGPGGQPQHF. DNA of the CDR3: TGTGCCAGCAGCACTTGGGGGCCGGGCGGCCAGCCCCAGCATTTT.

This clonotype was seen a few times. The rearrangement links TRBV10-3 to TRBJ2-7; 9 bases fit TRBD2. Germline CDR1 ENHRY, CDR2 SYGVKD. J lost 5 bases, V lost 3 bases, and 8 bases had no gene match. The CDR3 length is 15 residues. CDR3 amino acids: CAISEGAGGSDEQYF. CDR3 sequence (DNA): TGTGCCATCAGTGAAGGAGCGGGAGGAAGCGACGAGCAGTACTTC.

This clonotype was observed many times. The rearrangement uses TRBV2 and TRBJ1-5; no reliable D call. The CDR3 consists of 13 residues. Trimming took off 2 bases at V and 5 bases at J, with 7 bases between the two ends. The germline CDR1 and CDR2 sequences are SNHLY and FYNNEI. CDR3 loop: CASSETRDQPQHF. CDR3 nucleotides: TGTGCCAGCAGTGAAACTCGGGATCAGCCCCAGCATTTT.

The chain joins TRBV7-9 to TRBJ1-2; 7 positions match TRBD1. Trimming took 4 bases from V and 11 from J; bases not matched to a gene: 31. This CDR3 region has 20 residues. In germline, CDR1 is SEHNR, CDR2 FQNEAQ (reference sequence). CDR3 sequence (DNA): TGTGCCAGCAGCTCCACTCTAAGGGACAGCCGGGGGGGTTCGTCTGGCGATTACACCTTC. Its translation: CASSSTLRDSRGGSSGDYTF.